The clone carrying this T cell receptor (beta chain) was counted ten times or more. Antigen: not known. Researchers collected roughly 9.8 milliliters of peripheral blood from every single donor. The CDR3 contains 13 residues. The junction had 5 bases not matched to a gene; V was cut back by 6 bases and J by 8 bases. The germline V gene encodes CDR1 PRHDT and CDR2 FYEKMQ (reference sequence). This specimen comes from a study of blood T cells in healthy people across ages. Together with a sample-barcoded 5' primer, a J-beta primer mix was included in a second PCR lasting about 7 to 11 cycles. Each TCR beta cDNA got a 12-nucleotide random molecular identifier. TCRdb re-analysed the 5' RACE reads in MiXCR, keeping a single row per CDR3 protein. The profile covers about 830,000 distinct CDR3 sequences, with 58% appearing a single time and 22% taken by the ten largest. Study-wide results and limits: With age, beta diversity per million T cells declined roughly linearly, significantly by 40.

V usage is TRBV13 and J usage is TRBJ2-5; 11 nucleotides match TRBD2. The TCR was taken from a man aged 30 to 39 in good health. The sample comprised blood. The CDR3: CASSPGLAATQYF. In DNA, the CDR3 is TGTGCCAGCAGTCCGGGACTAGCGGCTACCCAGTACTTC.